This T cell receptor (beta chain) derives from a study of control samples from healthy donors and cancer patients. Libraries were prepared by immunoSEQ multiplex PCR; TCRdb keeps only in-frame clonotypes and omits some of them. Among over 150,000 clones listed, 75% to 95% were seen once. This CDR3 region has 14 residues. The germline V gene encodes CDR1 MNHNS and CDR2 SASEGT. V was pared by 3 bases and J by 4 bases, with 4 bases of the junction left unmatched. Sequencing used blood. V and J are TRBV6-1 and TRBJ2-3; 7 bases match TRBD2. This receptor was identified in a woman aged 40 to 49 in good health. CDR3 region: CASSEGGFSDTQYF. The CDR3 DNA is TGTGCCAGCAGTGAGGGGGGGTTTTCAGATACGCAGTATTTT.